One sample yielded the 4 T cell receptor beta chains listed below, sequenced in a study of a mutant IDH1 vaccine in newly diagnosed glioma. TCRdb's table, derived via immunoSEQ multiplex PCR, lists solely in-frame clones and lacks some. The data contain 35,000 to 50,000 clones, about 92% of them singletons. Time point: week 35, safety follow-up. With topical imiquimod, each dose of the vaccine consisted of 300 ug of mutant IDH1 20-mer peptide. What these receptors recognize is not known. Sequencing used PBMCs, obtained from a glioma patient whose treatment included an IDH1 peptide vaccine. The receptors come from a man in his forties or fifties with glioma.

The gene calls are TRBV11-2 and TRBJ1-1; TRBD1 might be the D (5 bases). Trimming removed 5 bases at V and 1 base at J, with 11 bases between. The CDR3 has 14 residues. Per the germline V gene, CDR1 is SGHAT and CDR2 is FQNNGV. The CDR3 spells CASSGRVGNTEAFF. The CDR3 bases are TGTGCCAGCAGCGGCAGGGTCGGGAACACTGAAGCTTTCTTT.

The chain is built from TRBV6-6 and TRBJ1-1; D is uncertain. Trimming took 2 bases from V and 1 from J, leaving 8 bases between them. The germline V gene has CDR1 MNHNY and CDR2 SVGAGI (reference sequence). The CDR3 contains 14 residues. This CDR3 is CASSYVETNTEAFF. DNA for the CDR3: TGTGCCAGCAGTTACGTAGAGACGAACACTGAAGCTTTCTTT.

The rearrangement links TRBV7-9 to TRBJ2-1; 7 nucleotides match TRBD1. The CDR3 runs to 14 residues. Trimming took 6 bases from V and 10 from J; bases not matched to a gene: 12. Germline assignment: CDR1 SEHNR and CDR2 FQNEAQ (reference sequence). The CDR3 sequence is CASSQYQTGREQFF. CDR3 nucleotide sequence: TGTGCCAGCAGTCAATACCAGACAGGGCGCGAGCAGTTCTTC.

The V and J genes are TRBV28 and TRBJ1-5; 7 bases fit TRBD1. The CDR3 runs to 14 residues. Germline V CDR1 and CDR2: MDHEN, SYDVKM. V lost 5 bases, J lost 9 bases, and 10 bases stayed unmatched. This CDR3 is CASSPSDRVGPQHF. CDR3 bases: TGTGCCAGCAGTCCCTCTGACAGGGTGGGGCCCCAGCATTTT.